The 4 T cell receptor beta chains reported below all come from one sample, sequenced in a study of vaccination and CD4 T cells after COVID-19 (dated by TCRdb to between 2021 and 2023). Receptor amplification or capture employed PCR. The sequencer listed for this sample is Illumina iSeq 100. At the Johns Hopkins FTIC core, DNA from the cultured CD4+ T cells underwent TCR sequencing with the Oncomine TCR Beta short-read assay. TCRdb took the public reads, trimmed them with fastp at Q25, ran MiXCR for clone calling and kept in-frame beta chains. Rows merge per CDR3 protein into single entries with the most common DNA and genes. The sample contains over 25,000 distinct CDR3 sequences, roughly 60% of them found a single time. The ten top clones hold less than 20% of the sample. The treatment or condition label of this sample denotes: approximately nine-day PBMC culture with coronavirus spike peptide pools or control peptides (ViraFEST assay).

Antigens of these TCRs are unknown. Sequencing used CD4+ T cells from blood, cultured in vitro, obtained after SARS-CoV-2 vaccination. Receptors were obtained from a human donor who received a COVID-19 vaccine.

V usage is TRBV24-1 and J usage is TRBJ1-2, with D possibly being TRBD1 (5 bases). Germline loops: CDR1 KGHDR, CDR2 SFDVKD. V was pared by 5 bases and J by 5 bases, with 11 bases between. CDR3 length: 13 residues. The CDR3 sequence is CATSGGSSYGYTF. In nucleotides, the CDR3 is TGTGCCACCAGTGGGGGGTCCTCTTATGGCTACACCTTC.

This clonotype was seen more than once but under ten times. The chain employs TRBV12-3 or TRBV12-4 and TRBJ1-2; D is ambiguous. Trimming cost V 3 bases and J 3 bases, with 5 bases left between them. CDR3 length: 12 residues. CDR3 nucleotide sequence: TGTGCCAGCAGTTTCGGCGACTATGGCTACACCTTC. As protein: CASSFGDYGYTF.

V is TRBV6-1 and J is TRBJ2-7, with TRBD2 identical over 11 bases. V was pared by 6 bases and J by 2 bases, with 0 bases of the junction left unmatched. Germline V gene data show CDR1 as MNHNS and CDR2 as SASEGT. CDR3 length equals 13 residues. The CDR3 loop is CASRGLAAYEQYF. CDR3 in DNA: TGTGCCAGCAGGGGACTAGCGGCCTACGAGCAGTACTTC.

This sequence joins TRBV20-1 and TRBJ2-2; 10 bases are a match to TRBD2. The CDR3 is 15 amino acids. Germline V gene data show CDR1 as DFQATT and CDR2 as SNEGSKA (reference sequence). V lost 2 bases, J lost 4 bases, and 4 bases stayed unmatched. CDR3 bases: TGCAGTGCTAGAAAAGCGGGGGGGCTCACCGGGGAGCTGTTTTTT. Protein product: CSARKAGGLTGELFF.